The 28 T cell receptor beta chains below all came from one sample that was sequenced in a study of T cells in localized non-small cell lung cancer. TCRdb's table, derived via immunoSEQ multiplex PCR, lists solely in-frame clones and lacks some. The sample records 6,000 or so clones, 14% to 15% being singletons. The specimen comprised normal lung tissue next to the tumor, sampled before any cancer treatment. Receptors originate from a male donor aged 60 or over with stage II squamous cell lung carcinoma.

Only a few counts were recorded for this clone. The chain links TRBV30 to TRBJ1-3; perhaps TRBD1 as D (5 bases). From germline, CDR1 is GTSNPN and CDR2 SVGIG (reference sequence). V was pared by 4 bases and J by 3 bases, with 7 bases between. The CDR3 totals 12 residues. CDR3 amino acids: CAWTGRGNTIYF. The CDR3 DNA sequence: TGTGCCTGGACAGGGCGTGGAAACACCATATATTTT.

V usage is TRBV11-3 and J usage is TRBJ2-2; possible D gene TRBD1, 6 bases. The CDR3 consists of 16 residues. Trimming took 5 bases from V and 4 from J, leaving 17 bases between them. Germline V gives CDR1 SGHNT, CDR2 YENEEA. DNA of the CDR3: TGTGCCAGCAGCACTCGGACAGTGATGATCACCGGGGAGCTGTTTTTT. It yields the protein CASSTRTVMITGELFF.

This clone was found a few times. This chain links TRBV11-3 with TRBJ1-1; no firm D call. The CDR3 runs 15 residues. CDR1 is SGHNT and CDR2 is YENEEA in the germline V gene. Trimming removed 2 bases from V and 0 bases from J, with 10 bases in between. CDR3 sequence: CASSLQAGVNTEAFF. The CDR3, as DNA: TGTGCCAGCAGCTTACAGGCAGGTGTGAACACTGAAGCTTTCTTT.

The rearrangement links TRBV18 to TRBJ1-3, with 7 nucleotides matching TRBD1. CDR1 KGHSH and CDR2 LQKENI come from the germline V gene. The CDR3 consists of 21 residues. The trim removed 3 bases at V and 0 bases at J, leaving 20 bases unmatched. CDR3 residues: CASSPATGDASLRYSGNTIYF. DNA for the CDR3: TGTGCCAGCTCACCCGCAACAGGGGACGCGTCTTTGCGGTACTCTGGAAACACCATATATTTT. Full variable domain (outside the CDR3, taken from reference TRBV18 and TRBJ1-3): NAGVMQNPRHLVRRRGQEARLRCSPMKGHSHVYWYRQLPEEGLKFMVYLQKENIIDESGMPKERFSAEFPKEGPSILRIQQVVRGDSAAYFCASSPATGDASLRYSGNTIYFGEGSWLTVV.

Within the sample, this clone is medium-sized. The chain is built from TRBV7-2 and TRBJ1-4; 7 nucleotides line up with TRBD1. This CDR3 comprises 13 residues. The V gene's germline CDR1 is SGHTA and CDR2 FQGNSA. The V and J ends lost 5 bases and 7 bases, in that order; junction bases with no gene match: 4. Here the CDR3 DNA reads TGTGCCAGCAGCCTAGGGACAGTTGAAAAACTGTTTTTT. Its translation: CASSLGTVEKLFF.

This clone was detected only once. In nucleotides, the CDR3 is TGTGCCAGCTCACCCGGGACAGGGGGCAAACACGAGCAGTACTTC. Protein: CASSPGTGGKHEQYF. V usage is TRBV18 and J usage is TRBJ2-7, with TRBD1 identical over 12 bases. V shed 3 bases and J 5 bases; nucleotides not matched to a gene: 5. CDR3 length: 15 residues. Germline loops: CDR1 KGHSH, CDR2 LQKENI.

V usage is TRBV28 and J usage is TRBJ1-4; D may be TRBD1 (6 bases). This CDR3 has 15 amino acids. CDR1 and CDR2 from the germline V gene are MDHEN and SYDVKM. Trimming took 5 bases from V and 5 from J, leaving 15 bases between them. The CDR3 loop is CASSDLQGGNEKLFF. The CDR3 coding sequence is TGTGCCAGCAGTGACTTACAGGGAGGGAATGAAAAACTGTTTTTT.

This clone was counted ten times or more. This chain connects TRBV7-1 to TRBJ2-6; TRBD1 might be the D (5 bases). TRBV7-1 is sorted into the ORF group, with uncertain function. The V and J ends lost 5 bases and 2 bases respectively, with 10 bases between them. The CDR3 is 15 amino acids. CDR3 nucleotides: TGTGCCAGCAGCCCAGGGTGGGCTGGGGCCAACGTCCTGACTTTC. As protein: CASSPGWAGANVLTF.

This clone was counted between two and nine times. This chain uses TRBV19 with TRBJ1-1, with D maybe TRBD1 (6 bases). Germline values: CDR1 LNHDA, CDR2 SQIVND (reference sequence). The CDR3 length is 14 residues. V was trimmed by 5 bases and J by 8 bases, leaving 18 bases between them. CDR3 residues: CASSGSTGWLEAFF. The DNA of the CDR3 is TGTGCCAGTAGTGGATCGACAGGATGGCTAGAAGCTTTCTTT.

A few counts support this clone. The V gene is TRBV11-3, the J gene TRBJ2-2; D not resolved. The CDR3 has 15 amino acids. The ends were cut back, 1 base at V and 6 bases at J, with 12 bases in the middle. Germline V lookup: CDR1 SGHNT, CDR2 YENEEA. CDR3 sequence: CASSLGMGEAGELFF. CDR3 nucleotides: TGTGCCAGCAGCTTAGGAATGGGCGAAGCCGGGGAGCTGTTTTTT.

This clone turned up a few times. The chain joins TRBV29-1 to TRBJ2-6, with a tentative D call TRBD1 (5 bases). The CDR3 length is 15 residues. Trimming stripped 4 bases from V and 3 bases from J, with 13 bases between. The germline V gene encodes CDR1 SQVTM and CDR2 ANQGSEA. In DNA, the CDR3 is TGCAGCGTTGCCCAAGAAGGGGTTGGGGCCAACGTCCTGACTTTC. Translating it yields CSVAQEGVGANVLTF.

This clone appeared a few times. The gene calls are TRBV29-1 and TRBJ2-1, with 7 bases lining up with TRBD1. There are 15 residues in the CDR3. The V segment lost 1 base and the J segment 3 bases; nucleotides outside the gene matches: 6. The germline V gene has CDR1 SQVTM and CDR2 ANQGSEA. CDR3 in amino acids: CSVEGTGENYNEQFF. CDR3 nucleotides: TGCAGCGTTGAAGGTACAGGGGAGAACTACAATGAGCAGTTCTTC.

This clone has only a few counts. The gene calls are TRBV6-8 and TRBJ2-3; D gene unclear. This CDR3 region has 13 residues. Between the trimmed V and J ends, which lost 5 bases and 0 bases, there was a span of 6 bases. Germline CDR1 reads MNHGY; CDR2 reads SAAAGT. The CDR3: CASSVSSTDTQYF. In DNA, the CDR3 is TGTGCCAGCAGTGTCAGTAGCACAGATACGCAGTATTTT.

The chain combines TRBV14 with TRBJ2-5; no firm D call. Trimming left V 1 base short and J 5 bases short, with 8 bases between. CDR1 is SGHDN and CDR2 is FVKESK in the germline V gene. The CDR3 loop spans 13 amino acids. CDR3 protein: CASSQGGGETQYF. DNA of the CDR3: TGTGCCAGCAGCCAAGGGGGTGGTGAGACCCAGTACTTC.

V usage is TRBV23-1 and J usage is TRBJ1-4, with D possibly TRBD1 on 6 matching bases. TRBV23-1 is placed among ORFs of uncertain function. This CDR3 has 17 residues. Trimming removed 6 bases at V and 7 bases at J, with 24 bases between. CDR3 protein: CASSQGGGHGQTEKLFF. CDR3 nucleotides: TGCGCCAGCAGCCAAGGGGGAGGACACGGGCAAACTGAAAAACTGTTTTTT.

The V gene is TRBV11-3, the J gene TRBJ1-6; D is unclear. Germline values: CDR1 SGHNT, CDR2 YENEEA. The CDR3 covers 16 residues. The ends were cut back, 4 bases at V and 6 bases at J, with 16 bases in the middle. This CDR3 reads CASSSLIGGSNSPLHF. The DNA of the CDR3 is TGTGCCAGCAGCTCGCTGATAGGAGGGTCTAATTCACCCCTCCACTTT.

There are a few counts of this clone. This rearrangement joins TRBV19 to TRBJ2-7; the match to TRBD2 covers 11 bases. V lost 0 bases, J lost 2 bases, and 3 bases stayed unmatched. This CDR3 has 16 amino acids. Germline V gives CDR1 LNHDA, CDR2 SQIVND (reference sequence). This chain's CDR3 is CASSIDLAGGTYEQYF. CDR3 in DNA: TGTGCCAGTAGTATAGATCTAGCGGGAGGAACCTACGAGCAGTACTTC.

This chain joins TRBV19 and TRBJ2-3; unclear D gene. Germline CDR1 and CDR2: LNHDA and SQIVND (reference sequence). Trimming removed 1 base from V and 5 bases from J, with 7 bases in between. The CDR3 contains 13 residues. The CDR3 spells CASSIGRRDTQYF. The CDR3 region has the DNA TGTGCCAGTAGTATAGGCCGGCGAGATACGCAGTATTTT.

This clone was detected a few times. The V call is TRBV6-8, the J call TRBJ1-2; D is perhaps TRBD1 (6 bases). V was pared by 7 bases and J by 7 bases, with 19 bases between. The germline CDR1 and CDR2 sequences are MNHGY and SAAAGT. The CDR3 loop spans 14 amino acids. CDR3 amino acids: CASTPAGADSGYTF. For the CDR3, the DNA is TGTGCCAGCACCCCGGCGGGGGCTGACAGTGGCTACACCTTC.

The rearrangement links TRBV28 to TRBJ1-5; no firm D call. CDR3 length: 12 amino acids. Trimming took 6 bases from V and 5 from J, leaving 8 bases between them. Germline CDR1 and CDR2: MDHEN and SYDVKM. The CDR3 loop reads CASRVTHQPQHF. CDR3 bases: TGTGCCAGCAGGGTGACTCATCAGCCCCAGCATTTT.

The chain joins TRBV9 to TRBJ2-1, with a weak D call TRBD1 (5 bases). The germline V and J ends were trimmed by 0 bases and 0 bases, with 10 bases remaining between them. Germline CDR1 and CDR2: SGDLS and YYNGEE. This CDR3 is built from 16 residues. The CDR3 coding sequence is TGTGCCAGCAGCGTAGGACAGTCTAGCTCCTACAATGAGCAGTTCTTC. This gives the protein CASSVGQSSSYNEQFF.

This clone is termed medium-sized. The DNA for the CDR3 is TGTGCCAGCAAGGAGCCGGATACGCCCCAGCATTTT. It is translated as CASKEPDTPQHF. The chain employs TRBV6-8 and TRBJ1-5, with no clear D. The V end lost 7 bases, the J end lost 9 bases, and 13 bases lay between the germline ends. Germline V lookup: CDR1 MNHGY, CDR2 SAAAGT. The CDR3 is 12 residues long.

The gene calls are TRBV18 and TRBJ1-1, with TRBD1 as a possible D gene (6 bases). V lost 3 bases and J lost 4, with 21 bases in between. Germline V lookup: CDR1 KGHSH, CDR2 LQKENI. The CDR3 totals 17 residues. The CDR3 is CASSPEDGGIQGTEAFF. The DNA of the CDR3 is TGTGCCAGCTCACCCGAAGATGGGGGCATTCAGGGCACTGAAGCTTTCTTT.

The CDR3 is CASSLSLAGGLSYNEQFF. The CDR3 DNA reads as TGTGCCAGCAGTTTATCACTAGCGGGAGGGCTCTCCTACAATGAGCAGTTCTTC. This chain joins TRBV28 and TRBJ2-1; 13 bases agree with TRBD2. Germline V gives CDR1 MDHEN, CDR2 SYDVKM. This CDR3 region has 18 residues. Trimming at V came to 1 base and at J to 0 bases, leaving 3 bases not matched to a gene.

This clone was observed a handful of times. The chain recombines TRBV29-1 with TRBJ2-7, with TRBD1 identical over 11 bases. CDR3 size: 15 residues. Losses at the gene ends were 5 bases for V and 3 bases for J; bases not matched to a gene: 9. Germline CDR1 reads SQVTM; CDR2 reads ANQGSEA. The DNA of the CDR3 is TGCAGCGTTAGTTCCGGGACAGGGGGGTTCTACGAGCAGTACTTC. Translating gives CSVSSGTGGFYEQYF.

The CDR3 sequence: CASIPSGTSGPREQYF. Here the CDR3 DNA reads TGTGCCAGCATTCCCTCCGGGACTAGCGGACCCCGCGAGCAGTACTTC. V gene TRBV28 combines with J gene TRBJ2-7; 11 positions agree with TRBD2. The length of the CDR3 is 16 residues. From germline, CDR1 is MDHEN and CDR2 SYDVKM. Losses at the gene ends were 7 bases for V and 6 bases for J; bases not matched to a gene: 14.

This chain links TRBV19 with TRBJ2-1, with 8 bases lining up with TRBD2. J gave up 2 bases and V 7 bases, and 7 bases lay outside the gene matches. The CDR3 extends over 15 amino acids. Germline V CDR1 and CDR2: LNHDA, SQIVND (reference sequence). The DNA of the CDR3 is TGTGCCAGTAATTCAGGGCGGGGGGCCTACAATGAGCAGTTCTTC. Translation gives CASNSGRGAYNEQFF.

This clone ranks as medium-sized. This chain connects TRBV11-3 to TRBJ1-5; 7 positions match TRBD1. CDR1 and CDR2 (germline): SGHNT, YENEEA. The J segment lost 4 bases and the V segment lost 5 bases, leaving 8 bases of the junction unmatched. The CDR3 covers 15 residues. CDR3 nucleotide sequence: TGTGCCAGCAGCCCCGGACAGGACCTTAATCAGCCCCAGCATTTT. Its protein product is CASSPGQDLNQPQHF.